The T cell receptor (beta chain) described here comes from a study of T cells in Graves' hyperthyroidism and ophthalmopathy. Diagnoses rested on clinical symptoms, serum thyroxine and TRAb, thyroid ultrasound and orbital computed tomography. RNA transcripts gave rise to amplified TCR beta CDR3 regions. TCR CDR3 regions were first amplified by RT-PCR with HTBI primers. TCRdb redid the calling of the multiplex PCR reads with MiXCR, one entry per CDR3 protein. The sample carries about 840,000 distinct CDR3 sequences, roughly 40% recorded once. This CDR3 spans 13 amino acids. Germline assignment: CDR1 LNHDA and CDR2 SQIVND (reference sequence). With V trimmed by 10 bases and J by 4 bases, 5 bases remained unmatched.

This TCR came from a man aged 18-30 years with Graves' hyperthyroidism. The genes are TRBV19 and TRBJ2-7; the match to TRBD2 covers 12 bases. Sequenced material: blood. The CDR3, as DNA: TGTGCCACTCGACTAGCGGGAGCATACGAGCAGTACTTC. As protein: CATRLAGAYEQYF. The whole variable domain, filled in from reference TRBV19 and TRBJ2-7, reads DGGITQSPKYLFRKEGQNVTLSCEQNLNHDAMYWYRQDPGQGLRLIYYSQIVNDFQKGDIAEGYSVSREKKESFPLTVTSAQKNPTAFYLCATRLAGAYEQYFGPGTRLTVT.